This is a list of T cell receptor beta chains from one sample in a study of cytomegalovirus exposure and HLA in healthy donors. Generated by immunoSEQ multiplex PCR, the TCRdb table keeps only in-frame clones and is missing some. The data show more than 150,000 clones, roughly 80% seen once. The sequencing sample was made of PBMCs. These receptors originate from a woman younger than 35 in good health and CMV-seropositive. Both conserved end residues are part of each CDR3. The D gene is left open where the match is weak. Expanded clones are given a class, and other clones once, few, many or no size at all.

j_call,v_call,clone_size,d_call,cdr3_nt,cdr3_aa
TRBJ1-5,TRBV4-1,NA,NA,TGCGCCAGCAGCCACGCCCCAGGTACGGATAGCAATCAGCCCCAGCATTTT,CASSHAPGTDSNQPQHF
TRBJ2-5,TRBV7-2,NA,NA,TGTGCCAGCAGCTTAGGAGCGGTAGAGACCCAGTACTTC,CASSLGAVETQYF
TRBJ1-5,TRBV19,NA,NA,TGTGCCAGTAGTAGAGGGGGTCAGCCCCAGCATTTT,CASSRGGQPQHF
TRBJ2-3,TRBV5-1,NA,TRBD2,TGCGCCAGCAGGGGCGGGGGGGCAACAGATACGCAGTATTTT,CASRGGGATDTQYF
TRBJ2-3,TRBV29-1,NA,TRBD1,TGCAGCGTTGAGCTGCCTAGGGGGCGGAAAGATACGCAGTATTTT,CSVELPRGRKDTQYF
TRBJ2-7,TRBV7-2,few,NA,TGTGCCAGCAGGAAACAGGGAGAGCAGTACTTC,CASRKQGEQYF
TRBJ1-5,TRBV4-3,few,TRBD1,TGCGCCAGCAGCCAAGATAGTCGAGTGGGGGACAGGAATCAGCCCCAGCATTTT,CASSQDSRVGDRNQPQHF
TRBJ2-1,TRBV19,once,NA,TGTGCCAGTAGTCTGAGACCGTTTAGCGATAGTGAGCAGTTCTTC,CASSLRPFSDSEQFF
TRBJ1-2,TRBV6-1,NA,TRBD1,TGTGCCAGCAGTGAAAGGGGACAGGGGATTAGGTATGGCTACACCTTC,CASSERGQGIRYGYTF
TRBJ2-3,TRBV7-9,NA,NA,TGTGCCAGCAGCTCCCCCTCTGGAGAAGATACGCAGTATTTT,CASSSPSGEDTQYF
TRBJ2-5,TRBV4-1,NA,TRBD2,TGCGCCAGCAGCCAAGTAGCGGGGATCGAGACCCAGTACTTC,CASSQVAGIETQYF
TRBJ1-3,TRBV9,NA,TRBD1,TGTGCCAGCAGCGTAGGTTTGACAGGGACTCCGGGAAACACCATATATTTT,CASSVGLTGTPGNTIYF
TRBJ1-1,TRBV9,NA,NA,TGTGCCAGCAGCGTTTCAGGGGTATCGAACACTGAAGCTTTCTTT,CASSVSGVSNTEAFF
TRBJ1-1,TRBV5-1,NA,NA,TGCGCCAGCCAGGTCGGGACATTGAACACTGAAGCTTTCTTT,CASQVGTLNTEAFF
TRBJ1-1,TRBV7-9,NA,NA,TGTGCCGTTTCATACAGGGCAATGAACACTGAAGCTTTCTTT,CAVSYRAMNTEAFF